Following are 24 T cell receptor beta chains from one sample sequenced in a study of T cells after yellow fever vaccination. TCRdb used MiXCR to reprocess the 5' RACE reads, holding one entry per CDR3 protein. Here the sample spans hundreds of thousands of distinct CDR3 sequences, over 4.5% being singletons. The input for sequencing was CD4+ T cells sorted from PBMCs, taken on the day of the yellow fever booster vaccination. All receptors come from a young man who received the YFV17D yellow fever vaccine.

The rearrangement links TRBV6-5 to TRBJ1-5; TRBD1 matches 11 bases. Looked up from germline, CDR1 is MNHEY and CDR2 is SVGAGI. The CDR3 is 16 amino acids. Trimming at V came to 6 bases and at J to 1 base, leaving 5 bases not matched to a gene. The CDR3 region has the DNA TGTGCCAGCAGGGACAGGGGGCGCGGGAGCAATCAGCCCCAGCATTTT. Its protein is CASRDRGRGSNQPQHF.

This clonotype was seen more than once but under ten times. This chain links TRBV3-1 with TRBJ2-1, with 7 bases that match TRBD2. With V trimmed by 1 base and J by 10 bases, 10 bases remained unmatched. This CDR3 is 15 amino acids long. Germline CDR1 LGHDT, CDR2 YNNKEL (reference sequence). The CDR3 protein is CASSQARGTGIEQFF. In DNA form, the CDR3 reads TGTGCCAGCAGCCAAGCGCGGGGGACTGGCATCGAGCAGTTCTTC.

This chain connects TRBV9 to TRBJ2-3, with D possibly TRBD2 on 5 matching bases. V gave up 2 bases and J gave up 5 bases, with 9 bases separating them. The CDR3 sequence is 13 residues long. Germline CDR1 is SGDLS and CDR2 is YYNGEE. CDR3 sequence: CASSVLALDTQYF. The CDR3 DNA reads TGTGCCAGCAGCGTCCTAGCTTTAGATACGCAGTATTTT.

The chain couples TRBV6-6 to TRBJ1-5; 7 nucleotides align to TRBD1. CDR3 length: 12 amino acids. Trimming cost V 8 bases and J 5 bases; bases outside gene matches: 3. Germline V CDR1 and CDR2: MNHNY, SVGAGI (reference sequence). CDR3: CASRTGYQPQHF. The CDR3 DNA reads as TGTGCCAGCCGGACAGGTTATCAGCCCCAGCATTTT.

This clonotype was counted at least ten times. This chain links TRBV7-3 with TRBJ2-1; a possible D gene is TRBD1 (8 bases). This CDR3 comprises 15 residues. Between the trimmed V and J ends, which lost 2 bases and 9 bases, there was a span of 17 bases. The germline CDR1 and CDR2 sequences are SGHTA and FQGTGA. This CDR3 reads CASSLYNRGGSEQFF. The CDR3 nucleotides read TGTGCCAGCAGCTTATATAACAGGGGGGGCAGTGAGCAGTTCTTC.

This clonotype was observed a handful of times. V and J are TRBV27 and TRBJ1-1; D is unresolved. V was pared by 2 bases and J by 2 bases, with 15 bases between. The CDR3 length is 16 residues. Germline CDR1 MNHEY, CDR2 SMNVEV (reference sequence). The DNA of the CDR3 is TGTGCCAGCAGTTTAAATGGTAGGGTCGGAAACACTGAAGCTTTCTTT. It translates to CASSLNGRVGNTEAFF.

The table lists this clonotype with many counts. CDR3 DNA sequence: TGTGCCAGCAGTTTTGGCAGGTCAGACACAGATACGCAGTATTTT. Translated: CASSFGRSDTDTQYF. The chain is built from TRBV12-3 or TRBV12-4 and TRBJ2-3, with unresolved D. Between the trimmed V and J ends, which lost 3 bases and 2 bases, there was a span of 12 bases. This CDR3 comprises 15 residues.

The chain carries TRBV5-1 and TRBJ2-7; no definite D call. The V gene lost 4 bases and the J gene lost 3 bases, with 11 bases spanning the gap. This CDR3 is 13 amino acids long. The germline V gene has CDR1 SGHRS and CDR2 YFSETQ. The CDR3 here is CASSPPLVYEQYF. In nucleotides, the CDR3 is TGCGCCAGCAGCCCACCCCTAGTCTACGAGCAGTACTTC.

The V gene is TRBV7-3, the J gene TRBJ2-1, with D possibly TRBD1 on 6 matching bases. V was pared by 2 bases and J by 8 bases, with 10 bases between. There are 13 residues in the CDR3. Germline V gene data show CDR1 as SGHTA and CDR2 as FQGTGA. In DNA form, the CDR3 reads TGTGCCAGCAGCTTAGGCAGGGGCTATGAGCAGTTCTTC. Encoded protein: CASSLGRGYEQFF.

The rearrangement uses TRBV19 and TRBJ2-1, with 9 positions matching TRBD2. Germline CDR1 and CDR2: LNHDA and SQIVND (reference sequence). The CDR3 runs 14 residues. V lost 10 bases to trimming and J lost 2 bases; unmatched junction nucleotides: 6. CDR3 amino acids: CATLAGGTYNEQFF. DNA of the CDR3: TGTGCCACGTTGGCGGGGGGGACCTACAATGAGCAGTTCTTC.

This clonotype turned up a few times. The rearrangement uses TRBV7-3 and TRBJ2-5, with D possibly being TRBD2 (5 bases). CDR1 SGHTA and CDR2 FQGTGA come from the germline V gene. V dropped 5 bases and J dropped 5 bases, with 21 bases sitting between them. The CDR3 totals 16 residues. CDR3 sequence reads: CASSPSGLDSRETQYF. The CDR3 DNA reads TGTGCCAGCAGCCCGAGCGGTCTAGACTCGCGGGAGACCCAGTACTTC.

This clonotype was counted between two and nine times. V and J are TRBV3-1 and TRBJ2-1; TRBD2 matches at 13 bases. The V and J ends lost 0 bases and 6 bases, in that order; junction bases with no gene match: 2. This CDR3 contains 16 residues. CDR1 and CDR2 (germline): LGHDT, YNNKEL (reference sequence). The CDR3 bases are TGTGCCAGCAGCCAAGATCGGACTAGCGGGGGCAATGAGCAGTTCTTC. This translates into CASSQDRTSGGNEQFF.

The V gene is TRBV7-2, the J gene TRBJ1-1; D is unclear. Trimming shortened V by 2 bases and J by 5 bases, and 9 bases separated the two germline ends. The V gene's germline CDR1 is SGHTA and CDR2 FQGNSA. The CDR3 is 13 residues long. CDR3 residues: CASSLSGKTEAFF. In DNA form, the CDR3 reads TGTGCCAGCAGCTTATCGGGCAAGACTGAAGCTTTCTTT.

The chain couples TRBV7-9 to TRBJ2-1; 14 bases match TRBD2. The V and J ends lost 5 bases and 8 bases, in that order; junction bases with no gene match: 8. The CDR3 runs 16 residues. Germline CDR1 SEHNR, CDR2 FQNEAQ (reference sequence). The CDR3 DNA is TGTGCCAGCAGCCTCGGACTAGCGGGGGGTCTCGATGAGCAGTTCTTC. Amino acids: CASSLGLAGGLDEQFF.

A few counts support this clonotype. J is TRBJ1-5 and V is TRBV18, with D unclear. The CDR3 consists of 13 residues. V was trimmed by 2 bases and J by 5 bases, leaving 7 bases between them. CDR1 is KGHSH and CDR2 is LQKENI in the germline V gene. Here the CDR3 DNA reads TGTGCCAGCTCACCAGGCGAGGATCAGCCCCAGCATTTT. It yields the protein CASSPGEDQPQHF.

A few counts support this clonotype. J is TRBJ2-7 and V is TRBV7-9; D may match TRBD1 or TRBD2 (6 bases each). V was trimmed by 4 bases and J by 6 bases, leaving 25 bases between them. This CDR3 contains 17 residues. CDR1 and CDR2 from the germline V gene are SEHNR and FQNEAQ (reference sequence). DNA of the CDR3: TGTGCCAGCAGCTCTAGTTGGGAGGACAGACCTCGGCCCGAGCAGTACTTC. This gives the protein CASSSSWEDRPRPEQYF.

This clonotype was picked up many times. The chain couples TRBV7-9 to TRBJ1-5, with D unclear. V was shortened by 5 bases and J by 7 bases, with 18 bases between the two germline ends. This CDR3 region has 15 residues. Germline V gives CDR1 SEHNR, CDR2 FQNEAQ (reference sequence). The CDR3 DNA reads TGTGCCAGCAGCCCCGGGATCCAGAGGGAACAGCCCCAGCATTTT. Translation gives CASSPGIQREQPQHF.

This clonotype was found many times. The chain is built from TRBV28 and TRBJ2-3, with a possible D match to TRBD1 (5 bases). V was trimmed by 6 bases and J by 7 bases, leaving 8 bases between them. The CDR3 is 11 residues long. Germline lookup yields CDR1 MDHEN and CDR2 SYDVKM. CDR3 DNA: TGTGCCAGCAGCCGGACATATACGCAGTATTTT. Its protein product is CASSRTYTQYF.

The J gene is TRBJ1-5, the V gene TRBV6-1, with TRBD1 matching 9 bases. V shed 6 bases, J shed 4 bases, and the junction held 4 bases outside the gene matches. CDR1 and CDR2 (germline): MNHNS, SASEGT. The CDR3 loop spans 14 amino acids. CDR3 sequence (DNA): TGTGCCAGCAGACTGGGACAGGGAAATCAGCCCCAGCATTTT. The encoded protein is CASRLGQGNQPQHF.

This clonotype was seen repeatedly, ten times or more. The CDR3 is CASSLVVELRDEQFF. The CDR3 coding sequence is TGTGCCAGCAGCTTGGTGGTAGAACTAAGGGATGAGCAGTTCTTC. The rearrangement links TRBV5-5 to TRBJ2-1; D gene unclear. V was shortened by 0 bases and J by 8 bases, with 15 bases between the two germline ends. Germline CDR1 reads SGHKS; CDR2 reads YYEKEE (reference sequence). The CDR3 has 15 residues.

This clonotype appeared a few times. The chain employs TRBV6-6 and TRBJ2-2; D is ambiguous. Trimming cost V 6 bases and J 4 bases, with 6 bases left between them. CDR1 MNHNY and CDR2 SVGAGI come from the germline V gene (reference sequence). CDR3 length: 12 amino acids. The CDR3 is CASREATGELFF. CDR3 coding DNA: TGTGCCAGCAGAGAGGCCACCGGGGAGCTGTTTTTT.

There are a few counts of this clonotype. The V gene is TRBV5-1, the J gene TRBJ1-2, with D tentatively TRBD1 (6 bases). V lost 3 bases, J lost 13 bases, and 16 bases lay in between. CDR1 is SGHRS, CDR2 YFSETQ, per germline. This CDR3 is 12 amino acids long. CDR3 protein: CASSSGHDSPTF. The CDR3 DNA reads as TGCGCCAGCAGCTCGGGACACGATTCCCCCACCTTC.

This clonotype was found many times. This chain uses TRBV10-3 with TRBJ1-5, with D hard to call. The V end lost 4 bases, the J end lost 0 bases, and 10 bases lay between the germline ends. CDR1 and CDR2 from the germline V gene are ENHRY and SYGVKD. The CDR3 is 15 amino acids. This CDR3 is CAISVHPHSNQPQHF. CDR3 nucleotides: TGTGCCATCAGTGTCCACCCCCATAGCAATCAGCCCCAGCATTTT.

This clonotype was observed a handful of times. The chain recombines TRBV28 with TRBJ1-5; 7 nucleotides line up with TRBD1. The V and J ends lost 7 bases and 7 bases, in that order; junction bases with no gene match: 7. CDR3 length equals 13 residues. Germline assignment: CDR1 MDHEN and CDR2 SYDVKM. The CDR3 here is CASNKGAYQPQHF. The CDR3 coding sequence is TGTGCCAGCAACAAGGGGGCTTACCAGCCCCAGCATTTT.